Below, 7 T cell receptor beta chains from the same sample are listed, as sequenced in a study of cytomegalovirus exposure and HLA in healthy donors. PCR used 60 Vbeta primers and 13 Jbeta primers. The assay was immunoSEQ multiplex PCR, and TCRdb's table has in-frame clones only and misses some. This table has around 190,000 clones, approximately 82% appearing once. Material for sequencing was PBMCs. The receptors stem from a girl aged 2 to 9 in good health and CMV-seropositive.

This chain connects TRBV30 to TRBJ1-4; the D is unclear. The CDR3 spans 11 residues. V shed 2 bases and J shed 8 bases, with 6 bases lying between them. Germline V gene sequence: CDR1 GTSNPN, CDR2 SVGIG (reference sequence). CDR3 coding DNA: TGTGCCTGGAGTATCGGGGAAAAACTGTTTTTT. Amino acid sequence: CAWSIGEKLFF.

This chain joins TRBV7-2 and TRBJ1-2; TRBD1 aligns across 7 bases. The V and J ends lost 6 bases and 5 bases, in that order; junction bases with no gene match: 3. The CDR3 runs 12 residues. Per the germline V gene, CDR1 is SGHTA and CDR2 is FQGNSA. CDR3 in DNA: TGTGCCAGCAGTACAGGGGAATATGGCTACACCTTC. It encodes CASSTGEYGYTF.

The CDR3 region has the DNA TGTGCCAGCAGTTTATCCCCTCAGGCGGGGAACCCTTACAATGAGCAGTTCTTC. Its protein is CASSLSPQAGNPYNEQFF. The chain uses TRBV27 and TRBJ2-1, with D perhaps TRBD2 (6 bases). Trimming pared 0 bases from V and 4 bases from J, leaving 19 bases between. The CDR3 loop spans 18 amino acids. Germline CDR1 and CDR2: MNHEY and SMNVEV (reference sequence).

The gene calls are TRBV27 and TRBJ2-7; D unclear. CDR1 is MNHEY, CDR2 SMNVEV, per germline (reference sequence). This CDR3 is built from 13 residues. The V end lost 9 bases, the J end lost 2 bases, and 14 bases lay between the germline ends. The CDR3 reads CASRDSRTYEQYF. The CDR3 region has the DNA TGTGCCAGTAGAGATTCTAGAACCTACGAGCAGTACTTC.

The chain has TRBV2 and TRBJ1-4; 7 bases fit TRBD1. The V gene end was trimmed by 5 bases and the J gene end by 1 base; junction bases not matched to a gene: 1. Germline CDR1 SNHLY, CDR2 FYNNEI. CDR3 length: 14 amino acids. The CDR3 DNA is TGTGCCAGCAGTCGACAGGGAACTAATGAAAAACTGTTTTTT. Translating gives CASSRQGTNEKLFF.

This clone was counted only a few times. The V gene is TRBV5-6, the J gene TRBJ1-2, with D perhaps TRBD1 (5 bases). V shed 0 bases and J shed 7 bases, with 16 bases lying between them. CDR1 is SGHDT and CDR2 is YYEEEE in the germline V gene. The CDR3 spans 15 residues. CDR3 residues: CASSLAGTQVGGYTF. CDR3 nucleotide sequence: TGTGCCAGCAGCTTGGCCGGGACTCAAGTCGGTGGCTACACCTTC. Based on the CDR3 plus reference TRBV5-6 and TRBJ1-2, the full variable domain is DAGVTQSPTHLIKTRGQQVTLRCSPKSGHDTVSWYQQALGQGPQFIFQYYEEEERQRGNFPDRFSGHQFPNYSSELNVNALLLGDSALYLCASSLAGTQVGGYTFGSGTRLTVV.

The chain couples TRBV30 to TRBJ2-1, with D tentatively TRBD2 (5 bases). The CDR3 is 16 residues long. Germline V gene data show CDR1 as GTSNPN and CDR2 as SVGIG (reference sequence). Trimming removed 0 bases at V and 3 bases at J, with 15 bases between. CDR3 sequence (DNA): TGTGCCTGGAGTGTGGGAGTAACGGGTTTCTACAATGAGCAGTTCTTC. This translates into CAWSVGVTGFYNEQFF.